Below, 27 T cell receptor beta chains from the same sample are listed, as sequenced in a study of PD-1 blockade in classical Hodgkin lymphoma. Libraries were prepared by immunoSEQ multiplex PCR; TCRdb keeps only in-frame clonotypes and omits some of them. This table holds over 35,000 clones, about three quarters found once. Every single patient, without exception, relapsed after autologous stem cell transplantation, and brentuximab vedotin exposure varied. The sequencing here drew on peripheral blood mononuclear cells (PBMCs), taken before the second cycle of nivolumab. The receptor source for this set is a human donor with classical Hodgkin lymphoma.

This rearrangement joins TRBV5-6 to TRBJ1-2; no firm D call. Deletions cut 0 bases from V and 6 bases from J, with 6 bases between. The CDR3 totals 12 residues. Germline loops: CDR1 SGHDT, CDR2 YYEEEE. The CDR3 spells CASSLAGHGYTF. CDR3 nucleotides: TGTGCCAGCAGCTTGGCTGGACATGGCTACACCTTC.

This clone showed up just once. V and J are TRBV5-4 and TRBJ1-5; D might be TRBD1 (6 bases). V was trimmed by 2 bases and J by 4 bases, leaving 7 bases between them. The CDR3 is made up of 13 amino acids. In germline, CDR1 is SGHNT, CDR2 YYREEE (reference sequence). The CDR3: CASSFGQNQPQHF. The CDR3 coding sequence is TGTGCCAGCAGCTTCGGACAGAATCAGCCCCAGCATTTT.

Only one count was recorded for this clone. The rearrangement uses TRBV7-9 and TRBJ2-6, with TRBD2 matching over 8 bases. Germline V CDR1 and CDR2: SEHNR, FQNEAQ (reference sequence). Unmatched junction bases numbered 13, after V lost 5 bases and J lost 4 bases. CDR3 length equals 18 residues. The CDR3 sequence is CASSPAGGVFSGANVLTF. The CDR3 nucleotides read TGTGCCAGCAGCCCCGCGGGAGGAGTATTTTCCGGGGCCAACGTCCTGACTTTC.

This CDR3 reads CASSRGGAYGTGELFF. CDR3 DNA: TGTGCCAGCAGCCGCGGGGGCGCGTATGGTACCGGGGAGCTGTTTTTT. V is TRBV5-6 and J is TRBJ2-2; TRBD2 is a possible D gene (7 bases). V lost 4 bases and J 5 bases, leaving 18 bases between the germline ends. Per the germline V gene, CDR1 is SGHDT and CDR2 is YYEEEE. The CDR3 totals 16 residues.

The sample holds one count of this clone. For the CDR3, the DNA is TGTGCCAGCACGCCCGCGGGACTAGCGGACACCGGGGAGCTGTTTTTT. It encodes CASTPAGLADTGELFF. V usage is TRBV2 and J usage is TRBJ2-2; 11 bases match TRBD2. Unmatched junction bases numbered 7, after V lost 7 bases and J lost 3 bases. CDR1 and CDR2 from the germline V gene are SNHLY and FYNNEI. This CDR3 contains 16 residues.

In this sample, this clone turned up once. The rearrangement joins TRBV2 to TRBJ2-5; D not resolved. The germline CDR1 and CDR2 sequences are SNHLY and FYNNEI. Trimming left V 7 bases short and J 1 base short, with 13 bases between. The CDR3 has 14 residues. The CDR3: CASTAQGSQETQYF. The CDR3 DNA is TGTGCCAGCACCGCCCAAGGCAGCCAAGAGACCCAGTACTTC.

The chain has TRBV7-8 and TRBJ1-3, with D maybe TRBD1 (5 bases). Germline assignment: CDR1 SGHVS and CDR2 FQNEAQ. Trimming pared 4 bases from V and 2 bases from J, leaving 9 bases between. The CDR3 contains 14 residues. The CDR3: CASSSQGTGNTIYF. For the CDR3, the DNA is TGTGCCAGCAGCTCGCAGGGAACTGGAAACACCATATATTTT.

The chain uses TRBV19 and TRBJ2-7; 8 bases match TRBD1. Germline V gene lookup returns CDR1 LNHDA and CDR2 SQIVND (reference sequence). CDR3 length equals 14 residues. J was trimmed by 5 bases and V by 7 bases; bases with no gene match: 10. CDR3: CASNPRRTGHEQYF. In DNA, the CDR3 is TGTGCCAGTAATCCGCGGAGGACAGGGCACGAGCAGTACTTC. Full variable domain (outside the CDR3, taken from reference TRBV19 and TRBJ2-7): DGGITQSPKYLFRKEGQNVTLSCEQNLNHDAMYWYRQDPGQGLRLIYYSQIVNDFQKGDIAEGYSVSREKKESFPLTVTSAQKNPTAFYLCASNPRRTGHEQYFGPGTRLTVT.

The rearrangement joins TRBV9 to TRBJ2-2; D is uncertain. CDR3 length equals 15 residues. V lost 0 bases and J lost 2, with 8 bases in between. The germline V gene has CDR1 SGDLS and CDR2 YYNGEE. CDR3 residues: CASSVDPANTGELFF. The CDR3 DNA sequence: TGTGCCAGCAGCGTAGATCCGGCCAACACCGGGGAGCTGTTTTTT. Filled out from reference TRBV9 and TRBJ2-2, the complete variable domain reads DSGVTQTPKHLITATGQRVTLRCSPRSGDLSVYWYQQSLDQGLQFLIQYYNGEERAKGNILERFSAQQFPDLHSELNLSSLELGDSALYFCASSVDPANTGELFFGEGSRLTVL.

V usage is TRBV29-1 and J usage is TRBJ2-5; D is perhaps TRBD1 (5 bases). V shed 3 bases and J shed 5 bases, with 13 bases lying between them. The CDR3 sequence is 13 residues long. Germline V lookup: CDR1 SQVTM, CDR2 ANQGSEA. The CDR3 sequence is CSVDRAAGETQYF. The CDR3 bases are TGCAGCGTTGACAGGGCGGCAGGGGAGACCCAGTACTTC.

This chain connects TRBV5-1 to TRBJ2-1; D call uncertain. V was clipped by 4 bases and J by 7 bases, with 6 bases between them. Per germline, CDR1 SGHRS and CDR2 YFSETQ. This CDR3 contains 11 residues. The CDR3 spells CASSLANEQFF. CDR3 bases: TGCGCCAGCAGCCTTGCGAATGAGCAGTTCTTC.

V gene TRBV7-2 combines with J gene TRBJ2-4; the match to TRBD1 covers 8 bases. Germline V gene data show CDR1 as SGHTA and CDR2 as FQGNSA. V shed 2 bases and J 5 bases; nucleotides not matched to a gene: 8. The CDR3 has 16 amino acids. This chain's CDR3 is CASSLPLTGVQNIQYF. The CDR3 nucleotides read TGTGCCAGCAGCTTACCTTTGACAGGGGTCCAAAACATTCAGTACTTC.

CDR3 coding DNA: TGTGCCAGCAGCTTGGGGACGTCCTCTGGAAACACCATATATTTT. As protein: CASSLGTSSGNTIYF. The V call is TRBV11-2, the J call TRBJ1-3, with a weak D call TRBD1 (5 bases). The CDR3 runs 15 residues. CDR1 and CDR2 from the germline V gene are SGHAT and FQNNGV. Trimming took 3 bases from V and 0 from J, leaving 9 bases between them.

The chain joins TRBV7-9 to TRBJ2-2; D might be TRBD1 (6 bases). V lost 5 bases, J lost 4 bases, and 20 bases lay in between. Germline V gives CDR1 SEHNR, CDR2 FQNEAQ (reference sequence). The CDR3 runs 17 residues. The CDR3 sequence is CASSPRGRGLFTGELFF. The CDR3 nucleotides read TGTGCCAGCAGCCCCCGTGGCAGGGGTTTATTCACCGGGGAGCTGTTTTTT.

This sequence joins TRBV9 and TRBJ1-1, with no clear D. V was shortened by 1 base and J by 1 base, with 11 bases between the two germline ends. The CDR3 runs 15 residues. The germline V gene has CDR1 SGDLS and CDR2 YYNGEE. CDR3 sequence (DNA): TGTGCCAGCAGCGTACTTCACGACTCGAACACTGAAGCTTTCTTT. Translated, it gives CASSVLHDSNTEAFF.

This clone was picked up a small number of times. The chain links TRBV2 to TRBJ2-2; D not certain. The CDR3 is 14 residues long. Germline CDR1 and CDR2: SNHLY and FYNNEI. V lost 7 bases to trimming and J lost 2 bases, with 11 bases between them. This chain's CDR3 is CASMGPTNTGELFF. The CDR3 bases are TGTGCCAGCATGGGCCCTACCAACACCGGGGAGCTGTTTTTT.

CDR3 in DNA: TGTGCCAGCAGCCAAGGACAGTTCCGACAGGGCGGGGAGCTGTTTTTT. Encoded protein: CASSQGQFRQGGELFF. The chain recombines TRBV5-6 with TRBJ2-2, with 7 nucleotides matching TRBD1. The germline CDR1 and CDR2 sequences are SGHDT and YYEEEE. The CDR3 consists of 16 residues. V shed 4 bases and J 7 bases; nucleotides not matched to a gene: 13.

V gene TRBV28 combines with J gene TRBJ2-5, with 13 bases that match TRBD2. J was trimmed by 4 bases and V by 10 bases; bases with no gene match: 6. The germline V gene encodes CDR1 MDHEN and CDR2 SYDVKM. The CDR3 extends over 14 amino acids. CDR3: CATVGLAGRETQYF. Here the CDR3 DNA reads TGTGCCACTGTGGGACTAGCGGGAAGAGAGACCCAGTACTTC. Supplemented by reference TRBV28 and TRBJ2-5, the full variable domain reads DVKVTQSSRYLVKRTGEKVFLECVQDMDHENMFWYRQDPGLGLRLIYFSYDVKMKEKGDIPEGYSVSREKKERFSLILESASTNQTSMYLCATVGLAGRETQYFGPGTRLLVL.

The rearrangement joins TRBV16 to TRBJ1-6; possible D gene TRBD1, 6 bases. This CDR3 contains 17 residues. Germline V CDR1 and CDR2: KGHSY, FQNENV. V was clipped by 3 bases and J by 6 bases, with 18 bases between them. The CDR3 protein is CASSHSGTPNPNSPLHF. CDR3 coding DNA: TGTGCCAGCAGCCACTCCGGGACACCAAACCCTAATTCACCCCTCCACTTT.

V gene TRBV10-1 combines with J gene TRBJ1-3, with D hard to call. The germline V gene has CDR1 WNHNN and CDR2 SYGVQD (reference sequence). Trimming pared 5 bases from V and 0 bases from J, leaving 17 bases between. The CDR3 spans 17 residues. The CDR3: CASSLQPGRSSGNTIYF. In DNA form, the CDR3 reads TGCGCCAGCAGTCTCCAACCCGGACGCAGCTCTGGAAACACCATATATTTT.

This clone is a singleton in its sample. This rearrangement joins TRBV18 to TRBJ1-2; D unresolved. Germline V CDR1 and CDR2: KGHSH, LQKENI. This CDR3 is 14 amino acids long. The germline V and J ends were trimmed by 4 bases and 0 bases, with 9 bases remaining between them. The CDR3 is CASSQRESNYGYTF. The DNA for the CDR3 is TGTGCCAGCTCACAACGGGAGTCTAACTATGGCTACACCTTC. The variable domain in full, with the rest retrieved from reference TRBV18 and TRBJ1-2, is NAGVMQNPRHLVRRRGQEARLRCSPMKGHSHVYWYRQLPEEGLKFMVYLQKENIIDESGMPKERFSAEFPKEGPSILRIQQVVRGDSAAYFCASSQRESNYGYTFGSGTRLTVV.

The chain employs TRBV14 and TRBJ1-2; D gene uncertain. With 4 bases removed from V and 3 bases from J, the gap between germline ends came to 6 bases. The CDR3 has 12 residues. Germline assignment: CDR1 SGHDN and CDR2 FVKESK. The CDR3 spells CASSPTHYGYTF. DNA of the CDR3: TGTGCCAGCAGCCCTACGCACTATGGCTACACCTTC.

The V and J genes are TRBV11-3 and TRBJ1-1, with D uncertain. CDR1 is SGHNT, CDR2 YENEEA, per germline. Trimming left V 5 bases short and J 0 bases short, with 10 bases between. The CDR3 has 14 amino acids. CDR3 nucleotide sequence: TGTGCCAGCAGCCTTAGACCCATGAACACTGAAGCTTTCTTT. Protein: CASSLRPMNTEAFF.

A remark on this clone: This same CDR3 is encoded by further DNA sequences in the sample. The chain joins TRBV18 to TRBJ1-1, with a weak D call TRBD1 (5 bases). Looked up from germline, CDR1 is KGHSH and CDR2 is LQKENI. This CDR3 spans 14 amino acids. The V and J ends lost 3 bases and 2 bases respectively, with 10 bases between them. CDR3 in amino acids: CASSPLDRNTEAFF. CDR3 nucleotides: TGTGCCAGCTCACCCCTTGACAGAAACACTGAAGCTTTCTTT. Combining the CDR3 with reference TRBV18 and TRBJ1-1 gives the whole variable domain NAGVMQNPRHLVRRRGQEARLRCSPMKGHSHVYWYRQLPEEGLKFMVYLQKENIIDESGMPKERFSAEFPKEGPSILRIQQVVRGDSAAYFCASSPLDRNTEAFFGQGTRLTVV.

J is TRBJ1-1 and V is TRBV27; perhaps TRBD1 as D (6 bases). Per germline, CDR1 MNHEY and CDR2 SMNVEV (reference sequence). This CDR3 is 13 amino acids long. Trimming pared 5 bases from V and 3 bases from J, leaving 10 bases between. The CDR3 spells CASSLYRDTEAFF. The CDR3 DNA reads as TGTGCCAGCAGTCTCTACAGGGACACTGAAGCTTTCTTT.

This clone was detected only a few times. The chain couples TRBV27 to TRBJ2-2; 9 nucleotides agree with TRBD1. J lost 8 bases, V lost 5 bases, and 6 bases had no gene match. The CDR3 is 14 residues long. CDR1 MNHEY and CDR2 SMNVEV come from the germline V gene (reference sequence). CDR3 residues: CASSHGTGRGELFF. CDR3 nucleotide sequence: TGTGCCAGCAGTCATGGGACAGGGCGAGGGGAGCTGTTTTTT.

The chain uses TRBV7-2 and TRBJ1-1; D is unclear. CDR1 is SGHTA, CDR2 FQGNSA, per germline. CDR3 length equals 14 residues. V lost 5 bases and J 1 base, leaving 11 bases between the germline ends. CDR3 in amino acids: CASSLSHSNTEAFF. The CDR3 DNA reads as TGTGCCAGCAGCCTAAGTCACTCGAACACTGAAGCTTTCTTT.